The 26 T cell receptor beta chains below come from one sample, sequenced in a study of monozygotic twins with cystic fibrosis. The data were produced by immunoSEQ multiplex PCR, yet TCRdb's version contains in-frame clones alone and is incomplete. Of fewer than 20,000 clones listed, about 97% are singletons. The sample was blood. Receptor source: a woman aged 25 to 45 with cystic fibrosis.

The chain uses TRBV13 and TRBJ1-3; the match to TRBD1 covers 7 bases. After removal of 6 bases from V and 2 bases from J, the junction contained 7 bases not matched to a gene. Germline CDR1 reads PRHDT; CDR2 reads FYEKMQ (reference sequence). The CDR3 has 15 residues. The CDR3 protein is CASSDDRAPGNTIYF. CDR3 DNA: TGTGCCAGCAGTGACGACAGGGCCCCTGGAAACACCATATATTTT.

The genes are TRBV7-9 and TRBJ2-7; 9 bases agree with TRBD1. Germline V gene lookup returns CDR1 SEHNR and CDR2 FQNEAQ (reference sequence). V dropped 5 bases and J dropped 3; count of bases not matched to a gene: 11. CDR3 size: 16 residues. CDR3 sequence reads: CASSPIRGQGLYEQYF. CDR3 nucleotide sequence: TGTGCCAGCAGCCCAATCAGGGGACAGGGCCTCTACGAGCAGTACTTC.

The gene calls are TRBV19 and TRBJ2-1, with D hard to call. In germline, CDR1 is LNHDA, CDR2 SQIVND (reference sequence). The CDR3 sequence is 16 residues long. V gave up 3 bases and J gave up 2 bases, with 14 bases separating them. CDR3 loop: CASSIPSVLTYNEQFF. The CDR3 nucleotides are TGTGCCAGTAGTATCCCCTCCGTACTGACCTACAATGAGCAGTTCTTC.

This clone was detected only once. The chain combines TRBV5-5 with TRBJ2-1; perhaps TRBD1 as D (6 bases). The CDR3 length is 15 residues. CDR1 is SGHKS, CDR2 YYEKEE, per germline (reference sequence). V was cut by 0 bases and J by 3 bases, with 10 bases left in between. CDR3 sequence (DNA): TGTGCCAGCAGCTTGGCGGCAGGGGACTACAATGAGCAGTTCTTC. This gives the protein CASSLAAGDYNEQFF.

The chain is built from TRBV5-1 and TRBJ2-7, with 13 bases aligning to TRBD2. Germline V gene sequence: CDR1 SGHRS, CDR2 YFSETQ. The CDR3 loop spans 15 amino acids. Trimming at V came to 0 bases and at J to 3 bases, leaving 0 bases not matched to a gene. The CDR3 sequence is CASSLGLAGGYEQYF. In DNA form, the CDR3 reads TGCGCCAGCAGCTTGGGACTAGCGGGGGGCTACGAGCAGTACTTC.

This rearrangement joins TRBV6-1 to TRBJ1-2; a possible D gene is TRBD1 (6 bases). Germline V gene data show CDR1 as MNHNS and CDR2 as SASEGT. V was cut by 4 bases and J by 6 bases, with 12 bases left in between. The CDR3 consists of 13 residues. The CDR3 region is CASSVGRGDGYTF. CDR3 coding DNA: TGTGCCAGCAGTGTTGGTAGGGGGGATGGCTACACCTTC.

The rearrangement joins TRBV10-3 to TRBJ2-3, with 11 nucleotides matching TRBD2. This CDR3 spans 15 amino acids. With V trimmed by 5 bases and J by 2 bases, 3 bases remained unmatched. CDR1 and CDR2 from the germline V gene are ENHRY and SYGVKD. CDR3 sequence reads: CAISLAGGHTDTQYF. The DNA for the CDR3 is TGTGCCATCAGTCTAGCGGGGGGCCACACAGATACGCAGTATTTT.

This clone was observed a few times. V gene TRBV5-6 combines with J gene TRBJ2-7, with D maybe TRBD2 (9 bases). The germline V gene encodes CDR1 SGHDT and CDR2 YYEEEE. The CDR3 sequence is 14 residues long. Trimming removed 4 bases from V and 7 bases from J, with 18 bases in between. The DNA of the CDR3 is TGTGCCAGCAGCGCGGGAGGGACAGGCAGGGAGCAGTACTTC. Translation gives CASSAGGTGREQYF.

About this clone itself: At one end, the junction sequence differs from germline, possibly due to a read error. V usage is TRBV7-9 and J usage is TRBJ1-2, with D perhaps TRBD1 (5 bases). The CDR3 is made up of 11 amino acids. Germline-derived CDR1 and CDR2 are SEHNR and FQNEAQ (reference sequence). The CDR3 sequence: CASSPGTSFFF. The CDR3 bases are TGTGCCAGCAGCCCCGGGACGAGCTTCTTCTTC.

The chain uses TRBV13 and TRBJ2-5, with 12 positions matching TRBD2. Germline CDR1 PRHDT, CDR2 FYEKMQ (reference sequence). After removal of 2 bases from V and 7 bases from J, the junction contained 8 bases not matched to a gene. This CDR3 is 16 amino acids long. CDR3 nucleotide sequence: TGTGCCAGCAGCTTATCCGGGACTAGCGGGTGGAGGACCCAGTACTTC. Encoded protein: CASSLSGTSGWRTQYF.

The gene calls are TRBV9 and TRBJ2-3; D is possibly TRBD1 (6 bases). The CDR3 has 15 residues. The germline V gene encodes CDR1 SGDLS and CDR2 YYNGEE. With 5 bases removed from V and 0 bases from J, the gap between germline ends came to 13 bases. CDR3 region: CASSPSGVSTDTQYF. The DNA of the CDR3 is TGTGCCAGCAGTCCCTCAGGGGTTAGCACAGATACGCAGTATTTT.

This rearrangement joins TRBV4-1 to TRBJ1-2, with D possibly TRBD1 on 6 matching bases. The CDR3 is made up of 15 amino acids. V lost 2 bases to trimming and J lost 6 bases, with 16 bases between them. Germline assignment: CDR1 MGHRA and CDR2 YSYEKL. CDR3 DNA: TGCGCCAGCAGCCAACGAACAGGGTCGGTTAATGGCTACACCTTC. Its protein product is CASSQRTGSVNGYTF.

The genes are TRBV7-2 and TRBJ2-7, with D perhaps being TRBD1 or TRBD2 (5 bases each). The CDR3 runs 13 residues. Per germline, CDR1 SGHTA and CDR2 FQGNSA. V shed 9 bases and J shed 6 bases, with 18 bases lying between them. The CDR3 DNA is TGTGCCAGTTCCAGGGAGAACGGCGGCGAGCAGTACTTC. Its protein is CASSRENGGEQYF.

This chain uses TRBV30 with TRBJ1-2, with D possibly being TRBD1 (5 bases). CDR1 is GTSNPN and CDR2 is SVGIG in the germline V gene (reference sequence). The V gene lost 0 bases and the J gene lost 0 bases, with 5 bases spanning the gap. CDR3 length equals 13 residues. CDR3 sequence: CAWSVQANYGYTF. DNA of the CDR3: TGTGCCTGGAGTGTACAGGCTAACTATGGCTACACCTTC.

This chain connects TRBV29-1 to TRBJ2-7; no clear D. CDR1 is SQVTM, CDR2 ANQGSEA, per germline. Trimming left V 1 base short and J 0 bases short, with 7 bases between. The CDR3 extends over 13 amino acids. In DNA form, the CDR3 reads TGCAGCGTTGAAGTGACGCACTCCTACGAGCAGTACTTC. Translation: CSVEVTHSYEQYF.

The chain joins TRBV6-5 to TRBJ1-1; no clear D. Deletions cut 6 bases from V and 3 bases from J, with 11 bases between. Germline loops: CDR1 MNHEY, CDR2 SVGAGI. The CDR3 runs 13 residues. CDR3 in amino acids: CASRITPDTEAFF. CDR3 DNA: TGTGCCAGCAGGATAACACCCGACACTGAAGCTTTCTTT.

The chain couples TRBV27 to TRBJ2-3, with 7 bases identical to TRBD1. V lost 4 bases, J lost 6 bases, and 7 bases stayed unmatched. The CDR3 has 14 amino acids. Germline V gene sequence: CDR1 MNHEY, CDR2 SMNVEV (reference sequence). The CDR3 DNA sequence: TGTGCCAGCAGTTCTACAGGGGTGTGGGATACGCAGTATTTT. Its translation: CASSSTGVWDTQYF.

V and J are TRBV19 and TRBJ2-1, with D uncertain. Trimming removed 1 base from V and 5 bases from J, with 12 bases in between. The CDR3 runs 15 residues. CDR1 is LNHDA and CDR2 is SQIVND in the germline V gene (reference sequence). The CDR3 bases are TGTGCCAGTAGTATAGGCTCTCCGGGCCACAATGAGCAGTTCTTC. It specifies CASSIGSPGHNEQFF.

CDR3 nucleotides: TGTGCCAGCAGTTCCGGGCTTTCCGCCACCGGGGAGCTGTTTTTT. Protein: CASSSGLSATGELFF. The chain is built from TRBV6-5 and TRBJ2-2; D ambiguous. V lost 4 bases to trimming and J lost 4 bases, with 13 bases between them. The germline V gene has CDR1 MNHEY and CDR2 SVGAGI. The CDR3 contains 15 residues.

CDR3 residues: CASYYAGELFF. DNA of the CDR3: TGTGCCAGTTACTACGCCGGGGAGCTGTTTTTT. The V gene is TRBV19, the J gene TRBJ2-2; no firm D call. The V gene lost 8 bases and the J gene lost 6 bases, with 7 bases spanning the gap. CDR1 is LNHDA, CDR2 SQIVND, per germline (reference sequence). The CDR3 contains 11 residues.

The CDR3 DNA reads as TGTGCCAGCAGTTACGAGGCGTACACTGAAGCTTTCTTT. Protein sequence: CASSYEAYTEAFF. This chain connects TRBV6-5 to TRBJ1-1, with no clear D. The CDR3 length is 13 residues. Trimming stripped 2 bases from V and 3 bases from J, with 7 bases between. Per the germline V gene, CDR1 is MNHEY and CDR2 is SVGAGI.

This chain uses TRBV7-9 with TRBJ2-3, with D tentatively TRBD1 (5 bases). This CDR3 is 17 amino acids long. The germline gives CDR1 SEHNR, CDR2 FQNEAQ (reference sequence). Trimming removed 3 bases from V and 0 bases from J, with 16 bases in between. The CDR3, as DNA: TGTGCCAGCAGCTTCCCCCCAGGGTACTCGAGCACAGATACGCAGTATTTT. Amino acid sequence: CASSFPPGYSSTDTQYF.

This chain links TRBV11-2 with TRBJ1-1, with TRBD1 matching 7 bases. This CDR3 region has 13 residues. With V trimmed by 4 bases and J by 10 bases, 9 bases remained unmatched. Germline assignment: CDR1 SGHAT and CDR2 FQNNGV. The CDR3 is CASSSQGGGVAFF. The CDR3 nucleotides are TGTGCCAGCAGCTCCCAGGGGGGAGGTGTAGCTTTCTTT. The complete variable domain, with remaining parts taken from reference TRBV11-2 and TRBJ1-1, reads EAGVAQSPRYKIIEKRQSVAFWCNPISGHATLYWYQQILGQGPKLLIQFQNNGVVDDSQLPKDRFSAERLKGVDSTLKIQPAKLEDSAVYLCASSSQGGGVAFFGQGTRLTVV.

This clone was seen only once. The rearrangement links TRBV6-4 to TRBJ2-1; 9 bases agree with TRBD2. Germline CDR1 and CDR2: MRHNA and SNTAGT. V lost 5 bases, J lost 7 bases, and 6 bases stayed unmatched. The CDR3 loop spans 14 amino acids. The DNA for the CDR3 is TGTGCCAGCAGTTTGCGGGGGGGCCATAATGAGCAGTTCTTC. Protein product: CASSLRGGHNEQFF.

This clone was found once. This chain links TRBV30 with TRBJ1-5; no clear D. V lost 2 bases and J lost 4, with 9 bases in between. Germline V gene data show CDR1 as GTSNPN and CDR2 as SVGIG (reference sequence). The CDR3 runs to 13 residues. The CDR3 DNA is TGTGCCTGGAGTCGGCAGGCTAATCAGCCCCAGCATTTT. This encodes CAWSRQANQPQHF.

The chain is built from TRBV5-6 and TRBJ2-1, with 9 bases aligning to TRBD2. The CDR3 spans 12 residues. V was clipped by 4 bases and J by 14 bases; unmatched bases: 7. Germline V gene sequence: CDR1 SGHDT, CDR2 YYEEEE. This CDR3 reads CASSRLGGGEFF. CDR3 DNA: TGTGCCAGCAGCCGTCTCGGCGGGGGGGAGTTCTTC.